The clone carrying this T cell receptor beta chain was detected many times. The antigen is undetermined. This record belongs to a study of T cells after yellow fever vaccination. Study summary: It was SMART-Seq v4 Ultra Low Input that prepared the fractions with low cell numbers.

A single record per CDR3 protein comes from TCRdb applying MiXCR to the 5' RACE reads. The table lists 250,000 to 400,000 distinct CDR3 sequences, around 4.4% of them singletons. Study-level results: A large majority of primary-vaccination clones showed up again after the booster (approximately 95% CD4, 85% to 90% CD8). Abundant clonotypes from the bulk population could get into FACS-sorted repertoires as contaminants. Clonotype sharing between CD4 and CD8 compartments was small.

V lost 9 bases to trimming and J lost 8 bases, with 16 bases between them. CDR3 length: 12 amino acids. Germline CDR1 SNHLY, CDR2 FYNNEI. The V call is TRBV2, the J call TRBJ1-1; D not resolved. The source is a man aged 18 to 30 who received the YFV17D yellow fever vaccine. Source: PBMCs, taken 15 days after the yellow fever booster vaccination. CDR3 in DNA: TGTGCCAGAAGTACAGCTAAGACAGAAGCTTTCTTT. Amino acids: CARSTAKTEAFF.